This T cell receptor (beta chain) was identified in a study of T-cell memory formation after mild COVID-19. The V gene lost 1 base and the J gene lost 7 bases, with 8 bases spanning the gap. Germline V lookup: CDR1 SEHNR, CDR2 FQNEAQ (reference sequence). This CDR3 has 13 amino acids. 5'RACE primed at constant segments yielded TCR alpha and TCR beta cDNA libraries bearing sample barcodes and UMIs. Using its own MiXCR run on the 5' RACE reads, TCRdb lists one record per CDR3 protein. The sample carries about 39,000 distinct CDR3 sequences, less than 8% recorded once. In this sample, this clonotype turned up many times. Antigen specificity is unknown. Study-wide results and caveats: Those CD4+ clones that contracted were mainly in CM and EM (CD8+ ones in EMRA). A second wave expanding day 15 to 37 was CD4+-biased; contracting clones were balanced.

Input material: PBMCs or a T cell subset sorted from them (not recorded which). The chain employs TRBV7-9 and TRBJ2-1; D unclear. This sequence originates from an adult who had mild COVID-19 (a few samples of this study predate the infection). Cell type and time point are not known. CDR3 amino acids: CASSLEAANEQFF. CDR3 in DNA: TGTGCCAGCAGCTTAGAGGCCGCGAATGAGCAGTTCTTC.